One TCR beta chain is described in this entry. The data derive from a study of blood T cells in healthy people across ages. For the second PCR, which ran for roughly 6 to 12 cycles, a sample-barcoded 5' primer and a J-beta primer mix were used. TCRdb re-analysed the 5' RACE reads in MiXCR, keeping a single row per CDR3 protein. The sample holds some 930,000 distinct CDR3 sequences, roughly 29% seen once. This CDR3 is built from 18 residues. Germline CDR1 is MNHEY and CDR2 is SMNVEV (reference sequence). Trimming removed 2 bases from V and 2 bases from J; junction bases left unmatched: 12. The same sample was also studied in work on T cells of mothers and their children.

The sample was blood. The rearrangement joins TRBV27 to TRBJ2-3; 8 bases are a match to TRBD1. The receptor was derived from a woman aged 40 to 50 in good health. The CDR3 DNA sequence: TGTGCCAGCAGTTTAATCGGGCAAAACAGGGGGGTCACAGATACGCAGTATTTT. This sequence encodes CASSLIGQNRGVTDTQYF.